This T cell receptor beta chain was observed in a study of T cells in Graves' hyperthyroidism and ophthalmopathy (dated by TCRdb to about 2019). The study in broad terms: Peripheral blood samples were taken at the time of initial diagnosis, prior to any treatment. TCR V-J signatures able to tell the groups apart were searched for in a discovery cohort of approximately 95 patients, of whom roughly 42 had Graves' ophthalmopathy and 57 had stable Graves' hyperthyroidism. Prospective prediction of ophthalmopathy was tested in an independent validation cohort of 18 to 20 hyperthyroidism patients and 17 patients who later progressed to ophthalmopathy. The 100 discovery patients were randomly divided into training and test sets at a 7:3 ratio. In about six Graves' hyperthyroidism patients, the study also compared T-cell repertoires from thyroid tissue with T-cell repertoires from blood. Following sampling, methimazole starting at 30 mg daily was given to hyperthyroidism patients, and high-dose intravenous methylprednisolone was given to ophthalmopathy patients. The paper describes TCR Vbeta CDR3 sequencing of 130 to 150 peripheral blood samples, made up of roughly 45 ophthalmopathy patients, more than 70 hyperthyroidism patients and around 17 progressor patients. The study at large found these results: Sample size was not statistically predetermined, and investigators were not blinded to group allocation. In validation, progression to ophthalmopathy was predicted by the model with 70.59% sensitivity and 72% to 80% specificity, a median of about 6.8 months before onset. Ophthalmopathy was separated from stable hyperthyroidism by a 13 V-J signature model, with approximately 86% sensitivity and about 81% specificity obtained in cross-validation and 80%/75% obtained in testing. Most expanded thyroid clonotypes (frequency above 0.001) were also detected in blood, suggesting blood repertoires may reflect thyroid immune responses.

CDR1 and CDR2 were assigned from the germline V gene (reference sequence) as LNHDA and SQIVND. Measured from the cysteine to the phenylalanine, the CDR3 is 20 residues long. Here the CDR3 DNA is all that survives: 60 bases in frame from base 1. Relative to germline, V is missing 3 bases and J is missing 0 bases, with 20 bases of the junction outside any gene match. Concerning this clonotype: This clone's antigen is unknown. The input lacks base qualities; no much larger clone sits a single base away.

The TCR beta CDR3 regions were amplified from RNA transcripts. A first-round RT-PCR of the TCR CDR3 used the HTBI primer set with the Qiagen OneStep RT-PCR kit. A second multiplex PCR round built the libraries, followed by size selection and purification. Libraries were sequenced paired-end with 100 bp reads on an Illumina HiSeq2000. In the source study's methods: SOAPnuke was used to process the raw data, with reads discarded if the reads contained adapters or uncalled bases, had a mean Phred below 15, or lacked an exact constant-primer or identifier match. COPE v1.2.5 was used to merge high-quality paired reads, and clonotypes were defined as unique nucleotide sequences. MiTCR v1.1 was used to align the clonotypes against IMGT TRBV, TRBD and TRBJ reference segments. The analysis was restricted to V-J combinations with a frequency above 0.0001, which together covered 98% to 99.2% of the repertoires. The TCS score was defined as F50 (clonal expansion) divided by E x V (chaos), with BLOSUM62-based TCRdist calculated between CDR3 peptides within each V-J. Welch's t-statistics and random forest reduced 500 to 550 V-J features to 13, which were used in a naive Bayes classifier (R e1071). TCRdb handled the public reads itself, with Q25 trimming in fastp and clone calling in MiXCR, and kept productive beta chains. Merged by CDR3 protein, the rows form single entries marked with the most common genes and DNA. V and J calls and clone size were set by TCRdb, not the authors. The sample profile shows nearly 600,000 distinct CDR3 sequences; about 15% of them were found once. Almost 6% of the sample is held by the ten biggest clonotypes.

Hyperthyroidism patients were aged 18 to 65 years and newly diagnosed, with disease duration of less than 2 months. Any patient with an uncontrolled infection, another autoimmune disease, pregnancy or lactation was excluded. Diagnoses were established on the basis of clinical symptoms, serum thyroxine and TRAb, thyroid ultrasound, and orbital computed tomography. For progressor patients, blood was drawn at the first diagnosis of hyperthyroidism, before any ophthalmopathy symptoms had appeared. Ficoll-Paque density gradient centrifugation was used to isolate PBMCs from about 10 ml of fresh peripheral blood. Patients classed as progressors first received a Graves' hyperthyroidism diagnosis and then went on to develop ophthalmopathy during follow-up. Total RNA was extracted using Trizol reagent, and RNA quality was assessed on an Agilent 2100 Bioanalyzer.

The specimen was blood. The TCR sequence derives from a woman aged 25 to 39 with Graves' hyperthyroidism that later progressed to Graves' ophthalmopathy. The chain couples TRBV19 to TRBJ2-7, with 7 bases in between that match TRBD1. The bases are TGTGCCAGTAGTATCGCTTCTGGCGACAGGGCGTTTCGGAGCTCCTACGAGCAGTACTTC. Its protein product is CASSIASGDRAFRSSYEQYF.